Ten or more counts support the clone carrying this T cell receptor beta chain. The antigen is undetermined. The PBMCs had their origin in 8.5 to 10 ml of fresh peripheral blood. The investigators amplified TCR beta CDR3 regions from RNA transcripts. Primed by the HTBI set, a first-round RT-PCR was run on the TCR CDR3. TCRdb passed the multiplex PCR reads through MiXCR, listing each CDR3 protein once. The sample contains roughly 100,000 distinct CDR3 sequences, over 45% of which appear only once. The data stem from a study of T cells in Graves' hyperthyroidism and ophthalmopathy. For the study at large: Peripheral blood specimens were obtained at initial diagnosis, prior to any treatment.

V lost 7 bases, J lost 0 bases, and 12 bases lay in between. Per the germline V gene, CDR1 is SQVTM and CDR2 is ANQGSEA. The CDR3 length is 13 residues. Study-wide findings and caveats: Blood shared most expanded thyroid clonotypes above 0.001.

Material: blood. The gene calls are TRBV29-1 and TRBJ1-1, with a possible D match to TRBD1 (6 bases). The sequence was obtained from a man aged 35 to 55 with Graves' hyperthyroidism. The CDR3 protein is CSGYRDMNTEAFF. CDR3 in DNA: TGCAGCGGATACAGGGACATGAACACTGAAGCTTTCTTT.